Listed below are T cell receptor beta chains from one sample, sequenced in a study of blood T cell repertoires in COVID-19. The protocol was immunoSEQ multiplex PCR, while the TCRdb copy is restricted to in-frame clones and leaves out a portion. The sample yields about 220,000 clones, over 70% seen once. Sequenced material: peripheral blood. The receptors stem from a woman in her seventies with acute or convalescent COVID-19. Each CDR3 is given with its conserved first and last residue. D genes are given only for firm matches. Size tells how often a clone was seen (once, few, many) or the class of an expanded clone, and some rows leave it out.

V gene,clone size,D gene,J gene,CDR3 protein,CDR3 DNA
TRBV29-1,-,TRBD1,TRBJ2-5,CSVESPDRGRETQYF,TGCAGCGTTGAGTCCCCGGACAGGGGGCGGGAGACCCAGTACTTC
TRBV29-1,-,-,TRBJ2-7,CSVTSTYEQYF,TGCAGCGTTACTTCCACCTACGAGCAGTACTTC
TRBV10-3,few,-,TRBJ2-3,CATTKWGDADTQYF,TGTGCCACTACAAAATGGGGGGACGCAGATACGCAGTATTTT
TRBV9,-,TRBD1,TRBJ1-6,CASSAPDRDSPLHF,TGTGCCAGCAGCGCCCCCGACAGGGATTCCCCCCTCCACTTT
TRBV4-2,-,-,TRBJ1-1,CASSQVGGGNEAFF,TGTGCCAGCAGCCAAGTAGGGGGGGGTAATGAAGCTTTCTTT
TRBV12-3/TRBV12-4,few,-,TRBJ1-2,CASSFSRHGYTF,TGTGCCAGCAGTTTTTCGCGGCATGGCTACACCTTC
TRBV24-1,-,TRBD1,TRBJ1-2,CATSDPRQGMNGYTF,TGTGCCACCAGTGATCCCCGACAGGGGATGAATGGCTACACCTTC
TRBV5-5,few,-,TRBJ2-7,CASSSPRRNSYEQYF,TGTGCCAGCAGCTCGCCCAGGCGAAACTCCTACGAGCAGTACTTC
TRBV24-1,-,-,TRBJ1-1,CATSDPKTGNTEAFF,TGTGCCACCAGTGATCCGAAGACAGGGAACACTGAAGCTTTCTTT
TRBV7-9,once,TRBD1,TRBJ2-6,CASIHRGETGANVLTF,TGTGCCAGCATCCACAGGGGAGAGACTGGGGCCAACGTCCTGACTTTC
TRBV11-1,-,-,TRBJ2-5,CASSSRPTEAQYF,TGTGCCAGCAGCTCTCGACCCACGGAGGCCCAGTACTTC
TRBV2,-,TRBD2,TRBJ2-5,CASSEYVAGMETQYF,TGTGCCAGCAGTGAATATGTAGCGGGGATGGAGACCCAGTACTTC
TRBV19,-,TRBD1,TRBJ1-5,CASAGQAIGNQPQHF,TGTGCCAGTGCCGGACAGGCCATCGGCAATCAGCCCCAGCATTTT
TRBV6-5,-,-,TRBJ2-7,CASSYSRPGRAYEQYF,TGTGCCAGCAGTTACTCTCGCCCAGGCCGAGCCTACGAGCAGTACTTC
TRBV10-3,-,TRBD1,TRBJ1-2,CAISESRDSDTYGYTF,TGTGCCATCAGTGAGTCCCGGGACAGCGACACTTATGGCTACACCTTC